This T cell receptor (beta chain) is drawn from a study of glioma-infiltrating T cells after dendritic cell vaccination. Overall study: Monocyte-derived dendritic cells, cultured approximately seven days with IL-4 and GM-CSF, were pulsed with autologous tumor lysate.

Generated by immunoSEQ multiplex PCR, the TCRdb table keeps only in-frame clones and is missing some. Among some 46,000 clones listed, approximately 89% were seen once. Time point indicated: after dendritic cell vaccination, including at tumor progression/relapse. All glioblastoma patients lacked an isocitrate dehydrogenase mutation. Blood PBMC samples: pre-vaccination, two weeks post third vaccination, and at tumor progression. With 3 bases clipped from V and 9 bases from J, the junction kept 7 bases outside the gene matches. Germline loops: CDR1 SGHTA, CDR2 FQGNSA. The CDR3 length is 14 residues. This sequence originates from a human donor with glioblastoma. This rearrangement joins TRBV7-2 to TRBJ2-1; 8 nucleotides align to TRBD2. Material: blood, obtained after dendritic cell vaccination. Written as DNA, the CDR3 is TGTGCCAGCAGCTTGAGCGGGAGCTTTGGTGAGCAGTTCTTC. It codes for CASSLSGSFGEQFF. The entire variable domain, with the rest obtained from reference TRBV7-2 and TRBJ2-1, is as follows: GAGVSQSPSNKVTEKGKDVELRCDPISGHTALYWYRQSLGQGLEFLIYFQGNSAPDKSGLPSDRFSAERTGGSVSTLTIQRTQQEDSAVYLCASSLSGSFGEQFFGPGTRLTVL.